The clone carrying this TCR beta chain has ten or more counts. A sample-barcoded 5' primer and a J-beta primer mix were used in a second PCR of roughly 7 to 11 cycles. One entry per CDR3 protein, called by TCRdb with MiXCR from the 5' RACE reads. The sample has roughly 800,000 distinct CDR3 sequences, about 26% seen once. The data were taken from a study of blood T cells in healthy people across ages. V dropped 1 base and J dropped 0 bases, with 6 bases sitting between them. The CDR3 is 13 amino acids. Germline V lookup: CDR1 GTSNPN, CDR2 SVGIG (reference sequence). These data were likewise used in another study, on T cells of mothers and their children.

Source material: blood. The chain has TRBV30 and TRBJ1-1, with D uncertain. The source of this sequence is a boy aged 5 to 17 in good health. Here the CDR3 DNA reads TGTGCCTGGAGTGGCCCCCTGAACACTGAAGCTTTCTTT. This translates into CAWSGPLNTEAFF. The variable domain in full, completed from reference TRBV30 and TRBJ1-1, reads SQTIHQWPATLVQPVGSPLSLECTVEGTSNPNLYWYRQAAGRGLQLLFYSVGIGQISSEVPQNLSASRPQDRQFILSSKKLLLSDSGFYLCAWSGPLNTEAFFGQGTRLTVV.